The text below deals with one T cell receptor beta chain. Its antigen is still unknown. Base quality data are lacking; no much larger clone is found one base away. The source of the sample is a study of shared clonotypes between healthy human individuals (dated by TCRdb to about 2020). Study-wide context: The cohort comprised two women and a few men aged 18 to 49 years. For each donor, three plates each were used for CD4 naive and CD4 memory, two plates were used for CD8 naive, and one plate was used for CD8 memory. The study deeply sequenced blood TCR repertoires of about five healthy adults to estimate repertoire size and the extent of clonotype sharing between individuals. To increase sequencing depth and limit assay-specific biases, TCR repertoire library preparation and sequencing were carried out by different laboratories using diverse techniques. Leukapheresis yielded between about 0.94 and 8.9 billion PBMCs per donor.

The study at large found these results: Sampling was limited to blood, and TCR repertoires in tissue likely differ from TCR repertoires in blood. About 5% of naive CD4, 3% to 3.5% of naive CD8, around 2.3% of memory CD4, and roughly 0.4% of memory CD8 clonotypes were shared across several donors. Higher generation probabilities were observed for clonotypes shared by all four sorted-subset donors than for non-shared clonotypes. Because the study included only a small number of donors, the genetic and exposure-history diversity represented was limited. Pairwise subsampling led to the expectation that sequencing depth would affect the degree of clonotype sharing among donors. Larger estimated clonotype richness was generally found for naive subsets than for memory subsets. Incomplete sequencing was indicated by rarefaction of sorted-subset datasets, despite the large sequencing depth.

CDR1 and CDR2 (LNHDA, SQIVND) derive from the germline V gene (reference sequence). Its CDR3 holds 16 amino acids, cysteine through phenylalanine. Just the 48-base CDR3 DNA is kept, in frame starting at base 1. Trimming removed 4 bases from V and 4 bases from J, leaving 19 bases between the germline ends. TCR CDR3 regions were amplified from genomic DNA by multiplex PCR using the deep immunoSEQ assay. Extracted genomic DNA from each cell subset was spread evenly across all wells of several immunoSEQ 96-well plates, with each plate serving as a replicate. For sorted subsets, around 0.2 ug genomic DNA, equal to 30,000 or so T cell genomes, was loaded into each replicate PCR. Purified libraries were measured with a Qubit 3.0 fluorometer, size-checked on a Bioanalyzer 2100, and measured again with the KAPA Library Quantification kit. Every immunoSEQ 96-well plate was sequenced on a dedicated single-read 150-cycle Illumina NextSeq 550 flow cell. For the original study's pipeline: Because the immunoSEQ output held only junctional sequences and lacked quality scores, the filtering could not match the filtering applied to full-length reads. Sequences were annotated with PyIR, a Python wrapper for IgBLAST v1.9, and V/J genes and CDR3 were assigned using IMGT germline references. Reads with weak V/J assignments (E-value above 1e-6), missing CDR3, stop codons, out-of-frame junctions, or ambiguous translated residues were removed. V3J clonotypes were defined by identical inferred V gene, J gene, and CDR3 amino acid sequence. Percentage overlap between repertoires was computed as shared unique clonotypes divided by the size of the smaller repertoire. Richness of each repertoire was evaluated using RTK rarefaction, the Chao1 estimator, and Recon v2.1 estimates of unobserved clonotypes. Generation probabilities for all TCRbeta clonotypes obtained by the gDNA method from several donors were computed using OLGA. In its TCRdb copy, this immuneACCESS table keeps in-frame sequences only and misses some clones. Where compared with another copy, unresolved V genes explain less than half of these, and the others have no known cause. Clonal size and the V and J genes are those of that table, whereas D and trimming came from the DNA. The sample has a few million clones on record, roughly 95% of them singletons. Clones ranked in the top ten supply around 0.13% of the sample.

Donors were healthy HIV-negative adults with no recently reported acute infections or vaccinations. Every donor was a Caucasian adult living in Nashville, Tennessee, USA. CD4+ T cells were enriched by magnetic negative selection, after which naive cells were positively selected on CD45RA and the negative fraction was taken as the memory subset. After blood collection by leukapheresis, PBMCs were isolated using Ficoll-Histopaque density gradient centrifugation and then cryopreserved in the vapor phase of liquid nitrogen. Purity and quantity of every magnetically sorted T cell population were checked by analytical flow cytometry. Genomic DNA was isolated from every sorted fraction and measured by UV absorbance on a Nanodrop 2000c.

The sample taken for sequencing was naive CD4+ T cells sorted from blood. The label giving this sample's cell subset or site can be read as: CD45RA+ positively selected. The TCR originated in a man between 18 and 35 years old in good health. The sequence joins TRBV19 to TRBJ1-2; the D gene remains uncertain. The CDR3 loop reads CASSTTVAKGTYGYTF. In nucleotide form, the sequence is TGTGCCAGTAGTACCACAGTCGCGAAGGGAACCTATGGCTACACCTTC.